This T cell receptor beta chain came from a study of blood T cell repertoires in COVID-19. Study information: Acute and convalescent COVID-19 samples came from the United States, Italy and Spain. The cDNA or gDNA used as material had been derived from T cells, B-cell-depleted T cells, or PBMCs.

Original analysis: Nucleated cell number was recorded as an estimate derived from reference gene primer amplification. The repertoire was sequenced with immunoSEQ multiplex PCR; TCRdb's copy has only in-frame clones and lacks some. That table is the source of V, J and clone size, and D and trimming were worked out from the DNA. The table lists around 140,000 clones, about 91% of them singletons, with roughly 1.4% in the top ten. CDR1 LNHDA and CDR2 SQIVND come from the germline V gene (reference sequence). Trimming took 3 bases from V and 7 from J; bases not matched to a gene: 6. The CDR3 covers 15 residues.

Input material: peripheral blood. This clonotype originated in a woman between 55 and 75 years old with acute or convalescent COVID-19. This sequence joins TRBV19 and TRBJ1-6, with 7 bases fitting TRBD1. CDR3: CASSMGQLINSPLHF. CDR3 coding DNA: TGTGCCAGTAGTATGGGACAGCTGATAAATTCACCCCTCCACTTT.